The 16 T cell receptor beta chains reported below all come from one sample, sequenced in a study of blood T cell repertoires in COVID-19. Profiling relied on immunoSEQ multiplex PCR, and the TCRdb table lists in-frame clones only, not all of them. The top ten hold about 1.2% of the sample, which has more than 250,000 clones, about 86% seen once. Sequenced input: peripheral blood. These receptor sequences come from a woman aged 45-65 years with acute or convalescent COVID-19.

J is TRBJ2-1 and V is TRBV4-2; a weak D match, TRBD2 (6 bases). The CDR3 totals 14 residues. Trimming removed 5 bases at V and 7 bases at J, with 15 bases between. From germline, CDR1 is LGHNA and CDR2 YNFKEQ. CDR3 region: CASSTTELANEQFF. CDR3 nucleotides: TGTGCCAGCAGCACGACGGAACTAGCAAATGAGCAGTTCTTC.

The genes are TRBV5-6 and TRBJ1-1; D is undetermined. From germline, CDR1 is SGHDT and CDR2 YYEEEE. The CDR3 extends over 14 amino acids. V lost 4 bases, J lost 4 bases, and 14 bases lay in between. CDR3 nucleotides: TGTGCCAGCAGCCCTTACCGCCCGGGCACTGAAGCTTTCTTT. Translation gives CASSPYRPGTEAFF. The full variable domain, its missing parts supplied by reference TRBV5-6 and TRBJ1-1, is DAGVTQSPTHLIKTRGQQVTLRCSPKSGHDTVSWYQQALGQGPQFIFQYYEEEERQRGNFPDRFSGHQFPNYSSELNVNALLLGDSALYLCASSPYRPGTEAFFGQGTRLTVV.

The J gene is TRBJ2-1, the V gene TRBV5-6; 8 bases are a match to TRBD1. Losses at the gene ends were 0 bases for V and 4 bases for J; bases not matched to a gene: 6. Germline CDR1 SGHDT, CDR2 YYEEEE. The CDR3 has 16 amino acids. The CDR3 is CASSLGRGRLYNEQFF. CDR3 DNA: TGTGCCAGCAGCTTGGGCAGGGGGCGGTTATACAATGAGCAGTTCTTC.

The genes are TRBV18 and TRBJ1-1; a weak D match, TRBD1 (6 bases). Trimming left V 5 bases short and J 0 bases short, with 13 bases between. CDR1 KGHSH and CDR2 LQKENI come from the germline V gene. The CDR3 totals 15 residues. The CDR3 region is CASSISRGVNTEAFF. The DNA of the CDR3 is TGTGCCAGCTCAATTTCCAGGGGTGTGAACACTGAAGCTTTCTTT.

The chain is built from TRBV7-2 and TRBJ2-1; D gene unclear. The V end lost 1 base, the J end lost 0 bases, and 7 bases lay between the germline ends. The CDR3 totals 15 residues. Germline V gene data show CDR1 as SGHTA and CDR2 as FQGNSA. The CDR3, as DNA: TGTGCCAGCAGCTTAGATTTCAGCTCCTACAATGAGCAGTTCTTC. Residues: CASSLDFSSYNEQFF. Full variable domain (missing parts from reference TRBV7-2 and TRBJ2-1): GAGVSQSPSNKVTEKGKDVELRCDPISGHTALYWYRQSLGQGLEFLIYFQGNSAPDKSGLPSDRFSAERTGGSVSTLTIQRTQQEDSAVYLCASSLDFSSYNEQFFGPGTRLTVL.

V and J are TRBV9 and TRBJ2-3, with D maybe TRBD2 (5 bases). Germline V gives CDR1 SGDLS, CDR2 YYNGEE. This CDR3 comprises 16 residues. V lost 4 bases to trimming and J lost 0 bases, with 15 bases between them. This CDR3 reads CASSPEGSISTDTQYF. The CDR3 nucleotides are TGTGCCAGCAGCCCAGAGGGCTCGATCAGCACAGATACGCAGTATTTT.

The genes are TRBV2 and TRBJ2-3; 7 bases are a match to TRBD1. V was pared by 6 bases and J by 0 bases, with 3 bases of the junction left unmatched. The CDR3 loop spans 14 amino acids. Per germline, CDR1 SNHLY and CDR2 FYNNEI. CDR3 loop: CASSIQGSTDTQYF. The CDR3 DNA reads as TGTGCCAGCAGCATACAGGGGAGCACAGATACGCAGTATTTT.

The J gene is TRBJ1-1, the V gene TRBV6-5; 7 bases line up with TRBD1. Germline CDR1 is MNHEY and CDR2 is SVGAGI. This CDR3 has 15 amino acids. The J segment lost 4 bases and the V segment lost 7 bases, leaving 12 bases of the junction unmatched. CDR3 in amino acids: CASKTDRASFTEAFF. The CDR3, as DNA: TGTGCCAGCAAGACCGACAGGGCATCGTTCACTGAAGCTTTCTTT.

As to this clone: One end of the junction varies from germline; a read error may be responsible. The DNA for the CDR3 is TGCAGCGTCGAAGGGACAGGAGATGGCTACACCTTC. Translation gives CSVEGTGDGYTF. The gene calls are TRBV29-1 and TRBJ1-2, with 8 positions matching TRBD1. Germline CDR1 is SQVTM and CDR2 is ANQGSEA. CDR3 length: 12 residues.

Regarding this clone: Other DNA variants within this sample encode the same CDR3. V gene TRBV5-1 combines with J gene TRBJ1-3; D is ambiguous. V lost 0 bases, J lost 4 bases, and 8 bases lay in between. This CDR3 is 14 amino acids long. Per germline, CDR1 SGHRS and CDR2 YFSETQ. CDR3 coding DNA: TGCGCCAGCAGCTTGGCTGGTCGGGGAAACACCATATATTTT. This sequence encodes CASSLAGRGNTIYF. The complete variable domain, with remaining parts taken from reference TRBV5-1 and TRBJ1-3, reads KAGVTQTPRYLIKTRGQQVTLSCSPISGHRSVSWYQQTPGQGLQFLFEYFSETQRNKGNFPGRFSGRQFSNSRSEMNVSTLELGDSALYLCASSLAGRGNTIYFGEGSWLTVV.

V usage is TRBV27 and J usage is TRBJ1-2, with TRBD1 identical over 8 bases. Germline CDR1 and CDR2: MNHEY and SMNVEV (reference sequence). The ends lost 0 bases at V and 6 bases at J; junction bases unmatched: 9. The CDR3 length is 16 residues. The CDR3 region is CASSLSPGTGRNGYTF. The CDR3 nucleotides read TGTGCCAGCAGTTTATCGCCTGGGACAGGTCGGAATGGCTACACCTTC.

The rearrangement links TRBV27 to TRBJ2-2; 10 bases map to TRBD2. Unmatched junction bases numbered 12, after V lost 4 bases and J lost 1 base. Germline lookup yields CDR1 MNHEY and CDR2 SMNVEV (reference sequence). The CDR3 length is 19 residues. CDR3 region: CASSSYLLAGEVNTGELFF. CDR3 nucleotides: TGTGCCAGCAGTTCGTATCTGCTAGCGGGAGAGGTGAACACCGGGGAGCTGTTTTTT.

J is TRBJ2-3 and V is TRBV3-1 (or the pseudogene TRBV3-2), with a possible D match to TRBD1 (5 bases). Germline CDR1 is LGHDT and CDR2 is YNNKEL (reference sequence). CDR3 length: 14 amino acids. The V and J ends lost 1 base and 6 bases respectively, with 11 bases between them. CDR3 residues: CASSQAQGEDTQYF. In DNA form, the CDR3 reads TGTGCCAGCAGCCAAGCTCAGGGCGAGGATACGCAGTATTTT.

The gene calls are TRBV9 and TRBJ2-1; D not certain. Deletions cut 0 bases from V and 0 bases from J, with 7 bases between. This CDR3 comprises 15 residues. Per germline, CDR1 SGDLS and CDR2 YYNGEE. The CDR3: CASSVGSPSYNEQFF. The CDR3 DNA is TGTGCCAGCAGCGTAGGTAGCCCCTCCTACAATGAGCAGTTCTTC. The variable domain in full, with the rest retrieved from reference TRBV9 and TRBJ2-1, is DSGVTQTPKHLITATGQRVTLRCSPRSGDLSVYWYQQSLDQGLQFLIQYYNGEERAKGNILERFSAQQFPDLHSELNLSSLELGDSALYFCASSVGSPSYNEQFFGPGTRLTVL.

This sequence joins TRBV19 and TRBJ2-6; 7 bases match TRBD1. CDR3 length equals 17 residues. Germline lookup yields CDR1 LNHDA and CDR2 SQIVND (reference sequence). V shed 1 base and J 3 bases; nucleotides not matched to a gene: 6. The CDR3 spells CASSIGLDRIGANVLTF. CDR3 DNA: TGTGCCAGTAGTATAGGCCTGGACAGGATTGGGGCCAACGTCCTGACTTTC.

The V call is TRBV24-1, the J call TRBJ2-5; D possibly corresponds to TRBD2 (6 bases). The V and J ends lost 4 bases and 2 bases respectively, with 13 bases between them. Germline CDR1 and CDR2: KGHDR and SFDVKD. CDR3 size: 15 residues. Here the CDR3 DNA reads TGTGCCACCAGTGAGGGGGTCGGGAGACAAGAGACCCAGTACTTC. Translated, it gives CATSEGVGRQETQYF.